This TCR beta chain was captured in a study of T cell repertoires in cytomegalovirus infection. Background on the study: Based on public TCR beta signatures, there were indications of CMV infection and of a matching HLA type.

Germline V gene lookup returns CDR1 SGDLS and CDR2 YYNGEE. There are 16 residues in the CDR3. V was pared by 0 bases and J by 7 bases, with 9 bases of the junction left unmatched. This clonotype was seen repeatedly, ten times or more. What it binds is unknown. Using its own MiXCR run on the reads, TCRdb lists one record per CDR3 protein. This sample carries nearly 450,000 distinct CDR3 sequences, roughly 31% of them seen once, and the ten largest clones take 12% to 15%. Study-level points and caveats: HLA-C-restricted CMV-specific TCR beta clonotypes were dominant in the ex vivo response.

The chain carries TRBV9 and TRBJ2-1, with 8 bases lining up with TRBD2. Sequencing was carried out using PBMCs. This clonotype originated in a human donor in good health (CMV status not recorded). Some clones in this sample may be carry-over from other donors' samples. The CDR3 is CASSVATGGAGNEQFF. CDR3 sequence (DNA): TGTGCCAGCAGCGTAGCTACCGGGGGGGCCGGTAATGAGCAGTTCTTC.